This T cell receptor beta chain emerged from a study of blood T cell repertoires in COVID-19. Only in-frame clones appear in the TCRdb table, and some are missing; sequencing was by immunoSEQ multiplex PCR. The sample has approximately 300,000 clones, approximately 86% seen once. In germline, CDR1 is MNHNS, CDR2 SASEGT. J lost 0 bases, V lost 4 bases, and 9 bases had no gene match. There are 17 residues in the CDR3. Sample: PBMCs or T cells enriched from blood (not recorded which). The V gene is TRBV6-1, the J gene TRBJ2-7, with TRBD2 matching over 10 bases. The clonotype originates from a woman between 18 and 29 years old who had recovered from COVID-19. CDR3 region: CASSVNGLAELSYEQYF. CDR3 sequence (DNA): TGTGCCAGCAGTGTTAATGGACTAGCGGAACTCTCCTACGAGCAGTACTTC.